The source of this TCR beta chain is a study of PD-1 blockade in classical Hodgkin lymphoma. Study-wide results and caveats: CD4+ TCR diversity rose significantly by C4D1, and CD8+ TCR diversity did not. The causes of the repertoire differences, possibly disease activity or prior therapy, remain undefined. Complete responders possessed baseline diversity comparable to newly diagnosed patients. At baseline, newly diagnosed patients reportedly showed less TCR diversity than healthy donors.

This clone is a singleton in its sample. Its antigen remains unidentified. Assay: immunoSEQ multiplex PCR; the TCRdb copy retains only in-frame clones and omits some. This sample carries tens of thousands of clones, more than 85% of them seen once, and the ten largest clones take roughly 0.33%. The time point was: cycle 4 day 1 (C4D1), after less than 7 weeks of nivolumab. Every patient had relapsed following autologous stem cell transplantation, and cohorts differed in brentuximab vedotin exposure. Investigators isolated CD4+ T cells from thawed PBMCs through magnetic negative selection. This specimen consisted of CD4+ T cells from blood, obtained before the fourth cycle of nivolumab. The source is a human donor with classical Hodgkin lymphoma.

Written as DNA, the CDR3 is TGCGCCAGCACCGAGACAGGAGCGAGCTCCTACAATGAGCAGTTCTTC. This encodes CASTETGASSYNEQFF. The V call is TRBV10-2, the J call TRBJ2-1; maybe TRBD1 (6 bases). Germline-derived CDR1 and CDR2 are WSHSY and SAAADI. With 7 bases removed from V and 0 bases from J, the gap between germline ends came to 16 bases. The CDR3 extends over 16 amino acids.